Listed below are T cell receptor beta chains from one sample, sequenced in a study of CD4+ T cells in melanoma. Sequencing was performed with immunoSEQ multiplex PCR; in TCRdb, only in-frame clones are kept and a portion is missing. The table has roughly 50,000 clones, 75% to 90% seen once. The sample was peripheral blood. These receptors all come from a human donor with melanoma. The CDR3 runs from the conserved cysteine through the conserved F or W. Each record gives: CDR3 protein, D gene, V gene, J gene. D genes are given only for firm matches.

CDR3 protein: CASSQSDKMTGVGEKLFF; D gene: TRBD1; V gene: TRBV4-2; J gene: TRBJ1-4
CDR3 protein: CASSTGQENTGELFF; D gene: TRBD1; V gene: TRBV5-1; J gene: TRBJ2-2
CDR3 protein: CATRRVTLTGGTTDTQYF; D gene: TRBD2; V gene: TRBV15; J gene: TRBJ2-3
CDR3 protein: CASSLQGDEKLFF; D gene: TRBD1; V gene: TRBV2; J gene: TRBJ1-4
CDR3 protein: CASSLDGTVNEKLFF; D gene: TRBD1; V gene: TRBV7-9; J gene: TRBJ1-4
CDR3 protein: CASSEEDEKLFF; D gene: -; V gene: TRBV2; J gene: TRBJ1-4
CDR3 protein: CASSTPSNEQFF; D gene: -; V gene: TRBV10-2; J gene: TRBJ2-1
CDR3 protein: CASSQNPWRGSSTDTQYF; D gene: TRBD2; V gene: TRBV13; J gene: TRBJ2-3
CDR3 protein: CASSAERLADTQYF; D gene: -; V gene: TRBV11-2; J gene: TRBJ2-3
CDR3 protein: CASRDRSDQPQHF; D gene: TRBD1; V gene: TRBV6-1; J gene: TRBJ1-5
CDR3 protein: CASSPSAILAGDNNEQFF; D gene: TRBD2; V gene: TRBV18; J gene: TRBJ2-1
CDR3 protein: CAIRNDRGDEQYF; D gene: TRBD1; V gene: TRBV10-3; J gene: TRBJ2-7
CDR3 protein: CASSLEARGTEAFF; D gene: -; V gene: TRBV7-9; J gene: TRBJ1-1
CDR3 protein: CASSLRGGQGGEAFF; D gene: -; V gene: TRBV11-2; J gene: TRBJ1-1
CDR3 protein: CASSEGGFGDTQYF; D gene: TRBD2; V gene: TRBV2; J gene: TRBJ2-3
CDR3 protein: CASRPSGYNEKLFF; D gene: -; V gene: TRBV14; J gene: TRBJ1-4
CDR3 protein: CASSVTGITNEKLFF; D gene: -; V gene: TRBV2; J gene: TRBJ1-4
CDR3 protein: CASSYGGPNTGELFF; D gene: -; V gene: TRBV6-5; J gene: TRBJ2-2
CDR3 protein: CDDREPEKLFF; D gene: -; V gene: TRBV6-5; J gene: TRBJ1-4
CDR3 protein: CASSSLDTQYF; D gene: -; V gene: TRBV7-9; J gene: TRBJ2-3
CDR3 protein: CASSLVPGANSPLHF; D gene: -; V gene: TRBV5-1; J gene: TRBJ1-6
CDR3 protein: CASSYSLGSSGYTF; D gene: -; V gene: TRBV6-5; J gene: TRBJ1-2
CDR3 protein: CASSLVSPGQGYEQYF; D gene: TRBD1; V gene: TRBV5-1; J gene: TRBJ2-7
CDR3 protein: CASSPRGRPEAFF; D gene: -; V gene: TRBV9; J gene: TRBJ1-1
CDR3 protein: CASSVAVNRVAGNTIYF; D gene: -; V gene: TRBV9; J gene: TRBJ1-3
CDR3 protein: CASSLGQGVGGTEAFF; D gene: TRBD1; V gene: TRBV5-6; J gene: TRBJ1-1
CDR3 protein: CASSITLLAGGRETQYF; D gene: TRBD2; V gene: TRBV19; J gene: TRBJ2-5
CDR3 protein: CASSLVFAGRREQYF; D gene: -; V gene: TRBV7-9; J gene: TRBJ2-7
CDR3 protein: CASSLWTSGGRETQYF; D gene: TRBD2; V gene: TRBV11-2; J gene: TRBJ2-5
CDR3 protein: CASSYPVRTRNTEAFF; D gene: -; V gene: TRBV7-2; J gene: TRBJ1-1
CDR3 protein: CSAQGEGVGTQYF; D gene: -; V gene: TRBV29-1; J gene: TRBJ2-5
CDR3 protein: CASRRIPGPRNTEAFF; D gene: -; V gene: TRBV11-2; J gene: TRBJ1-1
CDR3 protein: CASSLGQGMKETQYF; D gene: TRBD1; V gene: TRBV4-1; J gene: TRBJ2-5
CDR3 protein: CASSVSPRQDRYGYTF; D gene: -; V gene: TRBV6-1; J gene: TRBJ1-2
CDR3 protein: CASSLAAQGEQFF; D gene: -; V gene: TRBV7-9; J gene: TRBJ2-1
CDR3 protein: CASSQEPTGVLGTDTQYF; D gene: TRBD1; V gene: TRBV4-3; J gene: TRBJ2-3
CDR3 protein: CASSDQGGTDTQYF; D gene: TRBD1; V gene: TRBV6-1; J gene: TRBJ2-3
CDR3 protein: CASSIGWLDEQFF; D gene: -; V gene: TRBV19; J gene: TRBJ2-1
CDR3 protein: CASSRLAGAYTDTQYF; D gene: TRBD2; V gene: TRBV5-1; J gene: TRBJ2-3
CDR3 protein: CAWRSAGGIETQYF; D gene: TRBD1; V gene: TRBV30; J gene: TRBJ2-5
CDR3 protein: CACRGSGANVLTF; D gene: -; V gene: TRBV30; J gene: TRBJ2-6
CDR3 protein: CASREREDRGRVKAFF; D gene: -; V gene: TRBV21-1; J gene: TRBJ1-1
CDR3 protein: CASGHTTGGTEAFF; D gene: -; V gene: TRBV5-1; J gene: TRBJ1-1
CDR3 protein: CAIRESSGDHNEQFF; D gene: -; V gene: TRBV10-3; J gene: TRBJ2-1
CDR3 protein: CASSSYQGAPYEQYF; D gene: TRBD1; V gene: TRBV27; J gene: TRBJ2-7
CDR3 protein: CASSPRDRGLQPQHF; D gene: TRBD1; V gene: TRBV6-6; J gene: TRBJ1-5
CDR3 protein: CASSPSGQGAREAFF; D gene: TRBD1; V gene: TRBV28; J gene: TRBJ1-1
CDR3 protein: CASSPDRISYNEQFF; D gene: TRBD1; V gene: TRBV27; J gene: TRBJ2-1
CDR3 protein: CASITSRGFQPQHF; D gene: -; V gene: TRBV28; J gene: TRBJ1-5
CDR3 protein: CASSDGFYNSPLHF; D gene: -; V gene: TRBV7-2; J gene: TRBJ1-6
CDR3 protein: CASSSWTGRAKNIQYF; D gene: TRBD1; V gene: TRBV6-6; J gene: TRBJ2-4
CDR3 protein: CASSVGTRAGQGISNTEAFF; D gene: TRBD1; V gene: TRBV9; J gene: TRBJ1-1
CDR3 protein: CASSQDAGQGYEQYF; D gene: TRBD1; V gene: TRBV4-1; J gene: TRBJ2-7
CDR3 protein: CSVSPGMNTEAFF; D gene: -; V gene: TRBV29-1; J gene: TRBJ1-1
CDR3 protein: CASSLPRTGGDYNSPLHF; D gene: TRBD1; V gene: TRBV28; J gene: TRBJ1-6
CDR3 protein: CAISVDTYEQYF; D gene: -; V gene: TRBV10-3; J gene: TRBJ2-7
CDR3 protein: CASSQERVRQETQYF; D gene: -; V gene: TRBV14; J gene: TRBJ2-5
CDR3 protein: CASRREGSNEKLFF; D gene: -; V gene: TRBV7-6; J gene: TRBJ1-4
CDR3 protein: CASSISAGTNYGYTF; D gene: -; V gene: TRBV19; J gene: TRBJ1-2